The present TCR beta chain was sequenced within a study of T cells expressing NK-cell markers. Study conclusions and caveats: Dominant NKG2C+ clonotype frequencies of roughly 1.0-7.0% of CD8+ T cells were measured in more than five donors.

Remarks on this clonotype: Its matching antigen is unknown.

With the 5' RACE reads reprocessed, TCRdb shows one record per CDR3 protein and no DNA. The repertoire shows roughly 390,000 distinct CDR3 sequences; the top ten hold roughly 10%. The CDR3 is made up of 15 amino acids. The chain combines TRBV12-3 or TRBV12-4 with TRBJ2-5; TCRdb selects TRBD1, and the lack of DNA leaves this call unchecked. The TCR sequence derives from a woman aged 50 to 60 in good health. The sample consisted of blood T cells: a sorted CD56 or NKG2C T cell subset, CD4+ or CD8+ T cells, or bulk PBMC T cells (not recorded which). The CDR3 spells CASSPRRGGQETQYF.